This TCR beta chain was recorded in a study of T cell repertoires in cytomegalovirus infection. About the study: Evidence of both CMV infection and a matching HLA type came from public TCR beta signatures. Regarding the study as a whole: Summed public TCR beta family frequency identified CMV carriers bearing the relevant HLA. It was HLA-C-restricted CMV-specific TCR beta clonotypes that dominated the response ex vivo.

TCRdb reprocessed the reads via MiXCR and lists one record per CDR3 protein. The sample shows roughly 630,000 distinct CDR3 sequences, approximately 25% of them seen only once. In this sample, this clonotype turned up a few times. Its cognate antigen is unknown. J lost 1 base, V lost 1 base, and 4 bases had no gene match. In germline, CDR1 is SGHDN, CDR2 FVKESK. This CDR3 is 16 amino acids long. Sequences were obtained from CD8+ T cells from PBMCs. The receptor was derived from a human donor in good health (CMV status not recorded). Some clones in this sample may be carry-over from other donors' samples. The chain joins TRBV14 to TRBJ2-5, with 9 bases that match TRBD1. The CDR3 DNA reads as TGTGCCAGCAGCCAAGCGTACAGGGGGCCCCAAGAGACCCAGTACTTC. Protein sequence: CASSQAYRGPQETQYF.